In this sample, the clone carrying this T cell receptor beta chain turned up a few times. As yet, its antigen is unknown. This sample is drawn from a study of beta chain features in type 1 diabetes. In the study overall: Analysis included around 110,000,000 sorted cells drawn from all samples.

The sequenced template was cDNA made from the entire isolated RNA. TCRdb keeps only in-frame clones here, not all; method: immunoSEQ multiplex PCR. The sample holds 640,000 or so clones; roughly 13% are singletons and the top ten take approximately 0.02%. Study-wide points: Since sequencing was performed on cDNA, cells with high TCR expression could be over-represented. TCRB CDR3s from Type 1 diabetes patients were moderately but significantly shorter in all four CD4+ subsets.

In total, each donor contributed a single heparinised blood draw that averaged about 100 mL. Each of the CD4+ naive, central memory, regulatory and stem cell-like memory populations was sorted via CD45RO/CCR7/CD25/CD127/CD95/CD27. The clonotype was recovered from a man between 18 and 29 years old with type 1 diabetes. Input material: naive CD4+ T cells from blood.

CDR3 sequence: CASSTGSQETQYF. The DNA for the CDR3 is TGTGCCAGCAGTACCGGGTCCCAAGAGACCCAGTACTTC. The rearrangement joins TRBV6-5 to TRBJ2-5; the D is unclear. Germline V gene lookup returns CDR1 MNHEY and CDR2 SVGAGI. The CDR3 extends over 13 amino acids. The V and J ends lost 5 bases and 1 base respectively, with 8 bases between them.